Described below is a single TCR beta chain sequence and its context. The antigen remains unidentified. TCRdb recomputed calls from the reads with MiXCR, one row per CDR3 protein. The table shows some 940,000 distinct CDR3 sequences, with around a third occurring only once. These data belong to a study of T cell repertoires in cytomegalovirus infection. Study-level background: Recently described HLA-C-restricted plus well-studied HLA-B-restricted CMV epitopes were used. Through public TCR beta signatures, both CMV infection and matching HLA type were indicated. Study-level findings and limits: HLA-C-restricted, CMV-specific TCR beta clonotypes were dominant ex vivo.

This CDR3 is 16 amino acids long. In germline, CDR1 is LNHDA, CDR2 SQIVND (reference sequence). The junction had 9 bases not matched to a gene; V was cut back by 5 bases and J by 3 bases. This material consisted of cultured CD8+ T cells from PBMCs, taken from culture after CMV antigen stimulation. The J gene is TRBJ2-2, the V gene TRBV19, with 7 bases that match TRBD1. The receptor comes from a human donor in good health (CMV status not recorded). Some clones in this sample may be carry-over from other donors' samples. As DNA, the CDR3 is TGTGCCAGTAGTCCATACCGGGACAGAGACACCGGGGAGCTGTTTTTT. Its protein is CASSPYRDRDTGELFF.